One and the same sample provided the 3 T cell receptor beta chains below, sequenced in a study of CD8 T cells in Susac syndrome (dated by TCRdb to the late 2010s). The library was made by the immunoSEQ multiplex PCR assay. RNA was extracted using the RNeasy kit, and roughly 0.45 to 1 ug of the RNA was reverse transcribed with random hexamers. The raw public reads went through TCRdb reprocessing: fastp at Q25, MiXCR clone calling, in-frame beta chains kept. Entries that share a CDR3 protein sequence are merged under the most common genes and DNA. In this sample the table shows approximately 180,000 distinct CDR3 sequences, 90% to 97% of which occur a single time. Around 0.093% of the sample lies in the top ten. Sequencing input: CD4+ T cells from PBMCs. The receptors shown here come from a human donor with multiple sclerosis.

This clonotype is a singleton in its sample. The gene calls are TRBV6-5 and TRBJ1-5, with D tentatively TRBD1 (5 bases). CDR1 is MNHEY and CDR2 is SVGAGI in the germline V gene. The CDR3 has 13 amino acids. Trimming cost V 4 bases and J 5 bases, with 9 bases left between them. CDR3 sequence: CASSWRGDQPQHF. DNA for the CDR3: TGTGCCAGCAGTTGGCGGGGCGATCAGCCCCAGCATTTT.

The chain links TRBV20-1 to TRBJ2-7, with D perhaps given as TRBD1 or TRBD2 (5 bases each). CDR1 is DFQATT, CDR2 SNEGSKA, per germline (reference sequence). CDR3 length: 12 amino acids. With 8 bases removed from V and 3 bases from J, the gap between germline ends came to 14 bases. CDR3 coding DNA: TGCAGTCGACTTGGGGGTGGCTACGAGCAGTACTTC. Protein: CSRLGGGYEQYF.

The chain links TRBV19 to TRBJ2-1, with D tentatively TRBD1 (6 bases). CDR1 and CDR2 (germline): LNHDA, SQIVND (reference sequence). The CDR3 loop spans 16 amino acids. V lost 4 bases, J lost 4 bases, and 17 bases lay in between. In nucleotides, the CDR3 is TGTGCCAGTAGTACAGGGGCGGACAGAGAATACAATGAGCAGTTCTTC. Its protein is CASSTGADREYNEQFF.